The 4 T cell receptor beta chains presented below share a single source sample, sequenced in a study of tumor and adjacent non-tumor tissue in lung cancer listed by TCRdb under 2018. Library preparation was by multiplex PCR. The listed sequencing device is Illumina HiSeq 2500. TCRbeta libraries were constructed through three rounds of nested PCR with primers (Table S4) according to protocols modified from ARM-PCR. TCRdb trimmed the raw reads at Q25, called clones with MiXCR and kept productive beta chains. Each CDR3 protein appears once, grouped with its most common genes and DNA. The sample table contains about 110,000 distinct CDR3 sequences; only one count was recorded for roughly three fifths of them. The ten top clones hold around 20% of the sample. RNA was isolated from bulk, unsorted tissue, and RNA quality was assessed with a NanoDrop ND-1000 and an Agilent 2100. Distant non-tumor tissue taken more than 3 cm from the tumor edge was used as the normal lung sample.

Material for sequencing was distant non-tumor lung tissue. The receptors stem from a man in his 60s with non-small cell lung cancer.

Ten or more counts support this clonotype. The rearrangement uses TRBV20-1 and TRBJ2-7, with unresolved D. This CDR3 comprises 14 residues. With 1 base removed from V and 4 bases from J, the gap between germline ends came to 14 bases. The V gene's germline CDR1 is DFQATT and CDR2 SNEGSKA (reference sequence). CDR3 sequence: CSARVGEQFYEQYF. Here the CDR3 DNA reads TGCAGTGCTAGAGTTGGCGAGCAATTTTACGAGCAGTACTTC.

This clonotype was counted a few times. The chain joins TRBV5-1 to TRBJ2-2; D is uncertain. Trimming removed 0 bases from V and 7 bases from J, with 4 bases in between. CDR1 and CDR2 (germline): SGHRS, YFSETQ. The CDR3 extends over 12 amino acids. The CDR3 DNA reads TGCGCCAGCAGCTTGGGATTCGGGGAGCTGTTTTTT. Translated: CASSLGFGELFF.

This clonotype was recorded many times. V usage is TRBV12-3 or TRBV12-4 and J usage is TRBJ2-2; 8 nucleotides agree with TRBD1. The CDR3 is 15 amino acids. V shed 8 bases and J 0 bases; nucleotides not matched to a gene: 5. CDR3 sequence (DNA): TGTGCCAGCGTACAGGGGGACGCGAACACCGGGGAGCTGTTTTTT. It is translated as CASVQGDANTGELFF.

The genes are TRBV12-3 or TRBV12-4 and TRBJ2-7; D not resolved. The CDR3 length is 14 residues. Trimming removed 11 bases from V and 0 bases from J, with 17 bases in between. The CDR3 spells CACGLFTISYEQYF. CDR3 DNA sequence: TGTGCCTGCGGTTTATTCACGATCTCCTACGAGCAGTACTTC.